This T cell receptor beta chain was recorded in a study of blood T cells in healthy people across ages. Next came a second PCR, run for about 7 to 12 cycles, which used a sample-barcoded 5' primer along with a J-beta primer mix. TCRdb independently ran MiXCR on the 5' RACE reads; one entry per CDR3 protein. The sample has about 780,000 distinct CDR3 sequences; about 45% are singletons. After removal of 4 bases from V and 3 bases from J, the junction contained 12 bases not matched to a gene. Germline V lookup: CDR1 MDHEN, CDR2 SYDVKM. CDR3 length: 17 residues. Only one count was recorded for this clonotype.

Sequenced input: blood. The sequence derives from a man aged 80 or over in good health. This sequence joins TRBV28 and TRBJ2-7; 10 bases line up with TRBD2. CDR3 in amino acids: CASSSSASGRRIYEQYF. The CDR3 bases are TGTGCCAGCAGTTCCTCGGCTAGCGGGAGAAGAATCTACGAGCAGTACTTC.